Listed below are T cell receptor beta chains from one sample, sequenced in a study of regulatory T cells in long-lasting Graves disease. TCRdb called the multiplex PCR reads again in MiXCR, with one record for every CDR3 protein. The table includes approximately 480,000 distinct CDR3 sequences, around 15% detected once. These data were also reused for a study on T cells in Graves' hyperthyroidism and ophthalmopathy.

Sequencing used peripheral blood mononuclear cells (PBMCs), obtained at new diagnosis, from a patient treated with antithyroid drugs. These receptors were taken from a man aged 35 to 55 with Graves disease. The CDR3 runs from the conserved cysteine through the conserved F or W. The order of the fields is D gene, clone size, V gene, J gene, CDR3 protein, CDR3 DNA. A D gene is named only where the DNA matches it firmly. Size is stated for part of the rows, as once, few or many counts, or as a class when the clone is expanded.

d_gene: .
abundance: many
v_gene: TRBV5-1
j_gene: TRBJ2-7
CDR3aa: CASSPGPRSSYEQYF
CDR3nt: TGCGCCAGCAGCCCGGGACCTCGAAGCTCCTACGAGCAGTACTTC

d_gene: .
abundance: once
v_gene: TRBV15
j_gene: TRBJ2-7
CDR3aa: CATSRDRGEQYF
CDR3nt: TGTGCCACCAGCAGAGATAGGGGCGAGCAGTACTTC

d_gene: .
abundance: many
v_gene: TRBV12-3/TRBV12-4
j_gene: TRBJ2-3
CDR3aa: CASSLGDRGTDTQYF
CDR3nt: TGTGCCAGCAGCTTAGGCGACCGGGGCACAGATACGCAGTATTTT

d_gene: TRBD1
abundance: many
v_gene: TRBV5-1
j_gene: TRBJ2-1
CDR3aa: CASSLARQGRNNEQFF
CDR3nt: TGCGCCAGCAGCTTGGCCCGACAGGGGCGCAACAATGAGCAGTTCTTC

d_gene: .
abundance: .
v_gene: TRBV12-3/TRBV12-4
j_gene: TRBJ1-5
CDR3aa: CASSFRQAGGIGNQPQHF
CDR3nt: TGTGCCAGCAGTTTCAGACAGGCGGGGGGGATTGGCAATCAGCCCCAGCATTTT

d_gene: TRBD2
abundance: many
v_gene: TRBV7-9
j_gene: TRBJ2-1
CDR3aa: CASSLLPAGGHEQFF
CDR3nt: TGTGCCAGCAGCTTATTACCAGCGGGAGGGCATGAGCAGTTCTTC

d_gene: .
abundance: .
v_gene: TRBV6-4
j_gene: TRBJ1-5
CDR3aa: CASRLLFSGVSNQPQHF
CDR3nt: TGTGCCAGCCGGCTGCTTTTCTCAGGCGTTAGCAATCAGCCCCAGCATTTT

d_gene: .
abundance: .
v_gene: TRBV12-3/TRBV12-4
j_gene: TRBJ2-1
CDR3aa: CASSFGADSSYNEQFF
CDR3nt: TGTGCCAGCAGTTTTGGGGCCGACTCCTCCTACAATGAGCAGTTCTTC

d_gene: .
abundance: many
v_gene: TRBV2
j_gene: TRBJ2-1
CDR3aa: CASSDVGSQFF
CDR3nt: TGTGCCAGCAGTGACGTGGGGTCGCAGTTCTTC

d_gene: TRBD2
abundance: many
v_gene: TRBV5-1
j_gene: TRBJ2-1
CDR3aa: CASRLGTSGSMRQFF
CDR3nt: TGCGCCAGCAGGCTCGGGACTAGCGGATCAATGAGGCAGTTCTTC

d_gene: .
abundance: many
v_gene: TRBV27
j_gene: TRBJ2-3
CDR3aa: CASSLRGRGKGGTDTQYF
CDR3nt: TGTGCCAGCAGTTTGCGCGGGAGAGGAAAGGGGGGCACAGATACGCAGTATTTT

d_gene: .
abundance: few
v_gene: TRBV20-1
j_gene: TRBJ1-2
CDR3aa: CSAPTPANYGYTF
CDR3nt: TGCAGTGCCCCGACCCCAGCTAACTATGGCTACACCTTC

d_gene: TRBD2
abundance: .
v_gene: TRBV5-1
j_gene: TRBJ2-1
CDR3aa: CASSAGLAGHYNEQFF
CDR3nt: TGCGCCAGCAGCGCGGGACTAGCGGGACACTACAATGAGCAGTTCTTC

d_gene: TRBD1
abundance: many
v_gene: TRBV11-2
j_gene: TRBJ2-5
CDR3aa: CASSFSTGDQETQYF
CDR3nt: TGTGCCAGCAGCTTTTCGACAGGGGATCAAGAGACCCAGTACTTC

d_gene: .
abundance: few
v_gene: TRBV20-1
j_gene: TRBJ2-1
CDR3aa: CSARDWRRDSYNEQFF
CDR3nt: TGCAGTGCTAGGGACTGGCGGCGGGACTCCTACAATGAGCAGTTCTTC

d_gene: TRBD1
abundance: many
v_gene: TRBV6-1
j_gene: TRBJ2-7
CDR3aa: CASRTDRGSYEQYF
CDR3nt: TGTGCCAGCAGAACTGACAGGGGGTCCTACGAGCAGTACTTC

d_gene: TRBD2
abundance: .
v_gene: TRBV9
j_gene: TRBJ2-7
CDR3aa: CASSAEIGLAGDDEQYF
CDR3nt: TGTGCCAGCAGCGCCGAGATCGGACTAGCGGGAGACGACGAGCAGTACTTC

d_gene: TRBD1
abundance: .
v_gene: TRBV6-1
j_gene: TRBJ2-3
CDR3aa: CASSSDRGVDTQYF
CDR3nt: TGTGCCAGCAGTAGTGACAGGGGAGTAGATACGCAGTATTTT

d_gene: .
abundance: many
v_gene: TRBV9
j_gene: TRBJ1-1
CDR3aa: CASSVDPTGPNTEAFF
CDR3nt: TGTGCCAGCAGCGTAGACCCGACGGGTCCGAACACTGAAGCTTTCTTT

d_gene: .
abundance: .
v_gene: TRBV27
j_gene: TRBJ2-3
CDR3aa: CASSPRLADTQYF
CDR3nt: TGTGCCAGCAGTCCCCGACTGGCAGATACGCAGTATTTT

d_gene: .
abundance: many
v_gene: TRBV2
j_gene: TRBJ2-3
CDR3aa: CASSDARATDTQYF
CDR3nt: TGTGCCAGCAGTGACGCCAGAGCCACAGATACGCAGTATTTT

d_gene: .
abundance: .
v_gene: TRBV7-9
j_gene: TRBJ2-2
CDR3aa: CASSLGSGLQNTGELFF
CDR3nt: TGTGCCAGCAGCTTAGGATCTGGGCTCCAGAACACCGGGGAGCTGTTTTTT

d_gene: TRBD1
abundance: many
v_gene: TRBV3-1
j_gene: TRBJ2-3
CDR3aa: CASSQINRGNTQYF
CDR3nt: TGTGCCAGCAGCCAAATCAACAGGGGGAACACGCAGTATTTT

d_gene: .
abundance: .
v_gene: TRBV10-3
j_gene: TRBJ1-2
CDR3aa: CAINPGTTYGYTF
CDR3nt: TGTGCCATCAATCCAGGGACTACCTATGGCTACACCTTC

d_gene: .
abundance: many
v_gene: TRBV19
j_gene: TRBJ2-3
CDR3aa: CASSRTDTQYF
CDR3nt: TGTGCCAGCAGCCGTACAGATACGCAGTATTTT

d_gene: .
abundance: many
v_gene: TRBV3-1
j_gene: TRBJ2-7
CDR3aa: CASSQGAVVYEQYF
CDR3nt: TGTGCCAGCAGCCAAGGGGCAGTAGTCTACGAGCAGTACTTC

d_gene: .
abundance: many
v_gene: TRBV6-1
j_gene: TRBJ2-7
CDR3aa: CASSNTGLSSYEQYF
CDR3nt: TGTGCCAGCAGTAACACAGGGCTGAGCTCCTACGAGCAGTACTTC

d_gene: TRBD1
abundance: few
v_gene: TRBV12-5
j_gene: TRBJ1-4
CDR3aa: CASGPGTGVEKLFF
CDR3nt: TGTGCTAGTGGCCCAGGGACAGGGGTTGAAAAACTGTTTTTT

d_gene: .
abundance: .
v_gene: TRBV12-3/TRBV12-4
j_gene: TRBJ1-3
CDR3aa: CASKGWFSGNTIYF
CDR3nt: TGTGCCAGCAAAGGCTGGTTCTCTGGAAACACCATATATTTT

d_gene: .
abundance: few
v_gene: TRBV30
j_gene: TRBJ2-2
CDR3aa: CAWTGDGGELFF
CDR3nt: TGTGCCTGGACTGGGGACGGCGGGGAGCTGTTTTTT

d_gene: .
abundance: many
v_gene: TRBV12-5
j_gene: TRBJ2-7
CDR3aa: CASGSSDSYEQYF
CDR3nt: TGTGCTAGTGGTTCCTCGGACAGCTACGAGCAGTACTTC

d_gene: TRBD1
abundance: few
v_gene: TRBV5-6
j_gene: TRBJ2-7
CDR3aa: CASSFAGTGSYEQYF
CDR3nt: TGTGCCAGCAGCTTCGCCGGGACAGGGTCCTACGAGCAGTACTTC

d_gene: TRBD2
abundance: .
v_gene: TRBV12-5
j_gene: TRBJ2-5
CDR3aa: CASGLGLAGWETQYF
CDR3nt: TGTGCTAGTGGCCTCGGACTAGCGGGGTGGGAGACCCAGTACTTC

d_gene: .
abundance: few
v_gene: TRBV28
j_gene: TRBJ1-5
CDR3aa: CASTVGPGRDQPQHF
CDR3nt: TGTGCCAGCACCGTGGGGCCAGGGAGGGATCAGCCCCAGCATTTT

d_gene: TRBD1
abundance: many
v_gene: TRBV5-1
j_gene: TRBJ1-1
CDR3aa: CASSYGTGVGVTEAFF
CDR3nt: TGCGCCAGCAGCTACGGGACAGGCGTTGGGGTCACTGAAGCTTTCTTT

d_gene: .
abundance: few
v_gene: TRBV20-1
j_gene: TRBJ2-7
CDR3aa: CSARVYGLGEQYF
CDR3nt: TGCAGTGCTAGAGTCTACGGGTTAGGCGAGCAGTACTTC

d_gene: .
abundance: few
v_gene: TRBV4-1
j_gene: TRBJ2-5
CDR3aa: CASSQGIGQQETQYF
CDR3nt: TGCGCCAGCAGCCAAGGTATCGGACAGCAAGAGACCCAGTACTTC

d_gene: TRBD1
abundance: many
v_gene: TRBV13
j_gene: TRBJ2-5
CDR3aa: CASSLRQGLETQYF
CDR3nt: TGTGCCAGCAGCTTAAGACAGGGGCTGGAGACCCAGTACTTC

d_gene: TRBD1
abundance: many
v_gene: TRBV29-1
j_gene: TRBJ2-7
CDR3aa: CSVTGALSYEQYF
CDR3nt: TGCAGCGTGACAGGGGCCCTCTCCTACGAGCAGTACTTC

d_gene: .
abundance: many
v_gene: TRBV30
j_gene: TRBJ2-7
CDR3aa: CACTSGTSYEQYF
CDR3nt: TGTGCCTGCACATCAGGGACTTCCTACGAGCAGTACTTC

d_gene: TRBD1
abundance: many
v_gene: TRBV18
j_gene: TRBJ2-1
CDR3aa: CASSPPRFGQGYNEQFF
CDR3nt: TGTGCCAGCTCACCTCCGAGATTTGGACAGGGGTACAATGAGCAGTTCTTC

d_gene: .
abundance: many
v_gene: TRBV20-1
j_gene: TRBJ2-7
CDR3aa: CSAGGEQYF
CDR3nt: TGCAGTGCTGGGGGCGAGCAGTACTTC

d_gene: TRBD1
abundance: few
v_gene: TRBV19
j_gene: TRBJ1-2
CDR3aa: CASSLGTGGRPVYGYTF
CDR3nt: TGTGCCAGTAGTCTAGGGACAGGGGGCCGACCCGTCTATGGCTACACCTTC

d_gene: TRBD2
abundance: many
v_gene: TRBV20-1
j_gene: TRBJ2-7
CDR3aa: CSAGRLAGTYEQYF
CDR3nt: TGCAGTGCTGGGAGACTAGCGGGAACCTACGAGCAGTACTTC

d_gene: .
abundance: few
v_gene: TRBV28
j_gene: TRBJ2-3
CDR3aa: CAMLYDTQYF
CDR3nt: TGTGCCATGCTTTATGATACGCAGTATTTT

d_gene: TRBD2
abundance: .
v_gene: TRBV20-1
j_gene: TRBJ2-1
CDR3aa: CSARGHAGGPNNEQFF
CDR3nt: TGCAGTGCTAGAGGCCATGCGGGAGGGCCGAACAATGAGCAGTTCTTC

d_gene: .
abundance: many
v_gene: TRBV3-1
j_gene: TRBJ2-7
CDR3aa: CASSQDPTTYEQYF
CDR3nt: TGTGCCAGCAGCCAAGATCCCACCACCTACGAGCAGTACTTC

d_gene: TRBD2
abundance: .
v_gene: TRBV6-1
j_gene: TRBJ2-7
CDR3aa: CASSRTGTSGAYEQYF
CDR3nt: TGTGCCAGCAGCCGAACCGGGACTAGCGGGGCCTACGAGCAGTACTTC

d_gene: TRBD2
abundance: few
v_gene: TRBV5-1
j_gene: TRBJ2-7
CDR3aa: CASSLAQTSGIVYF
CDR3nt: TGCGCCAGCAGCTTGGCCCAGACTAGCGGGATCGTGTACTTC

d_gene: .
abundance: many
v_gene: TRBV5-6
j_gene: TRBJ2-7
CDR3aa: CASSTTPYEQYF
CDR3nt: TGTGCCAGCAGCACGACCCCCTACGAGCAGTACTTC

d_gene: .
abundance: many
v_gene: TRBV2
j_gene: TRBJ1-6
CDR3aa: CASRGGRENSPLHF
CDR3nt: TGTGCCAGCAGGGGGGGACGGGAAAATTCACCCCTCCACTTT

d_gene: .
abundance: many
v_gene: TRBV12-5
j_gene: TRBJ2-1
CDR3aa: CASGPTLSSYNEQFF
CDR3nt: TGTGCTAGTGGCCCCACACTGAGCTCCTACAATGAGCAGTTCTTC

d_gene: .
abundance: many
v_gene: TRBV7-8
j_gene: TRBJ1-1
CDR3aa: CASSPYRENTEAFF
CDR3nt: TGTGCCAGCAGCCCATACAGAGAAAACACTGAAGCTTTCTTT

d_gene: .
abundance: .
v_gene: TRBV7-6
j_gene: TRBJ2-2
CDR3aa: CASSAGFTGELFF
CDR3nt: TGTGCCAGCAGCGCGGGGTTCACCGGGGAGCTGTTTTTT

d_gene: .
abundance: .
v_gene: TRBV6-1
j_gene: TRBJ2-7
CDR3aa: CATKTEPTYEQYF
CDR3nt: TGTGCCACCAAGACAGAGCCTACCTACGAGCAGTACTTC

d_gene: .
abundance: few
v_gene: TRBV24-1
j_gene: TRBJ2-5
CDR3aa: CATSESGAQETQYF
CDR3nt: TGTGCCACCAGTGAGTCTGGGGCCCAAGAGACCCAGTACTTC

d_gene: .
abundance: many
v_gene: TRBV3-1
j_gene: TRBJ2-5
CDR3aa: CASSHLAGNQETQYF
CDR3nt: TGTGCCAGCAGCCATTTAGCAGGCAACCAAGAGACCCAGTACTTC

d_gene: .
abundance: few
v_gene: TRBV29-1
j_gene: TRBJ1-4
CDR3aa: CSGRRRVDEKLFF
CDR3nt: TGCAGCGGCCGGCGGAGGGTGGATGAAAAACTGTTTTTT

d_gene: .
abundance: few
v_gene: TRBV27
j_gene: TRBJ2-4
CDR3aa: CASSLLGMDIQYF
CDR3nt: TGTGCCAGCAGTTTACTGGGGATGGACATTCAGTACTTC

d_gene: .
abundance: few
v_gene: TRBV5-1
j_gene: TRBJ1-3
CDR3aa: CASSLGHSGNTIYF
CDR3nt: TGCGCCAGCAGCTTAGGTCACTCTGGAAACACCATATATTTT